The present entry profiles one T cell receptor beta chain with its context. Clones were sequenced by immunoSEQ multiplex PCR, and TCRdb holds only the in-frame ones, with some missing. The repertoire includes under 30,000 clones, 90% of them detected once, and roughly 9% sits in the top ten. CDR3 length: 16 residues. The germline CDR1 and CDR2 sequences are MNHNS and SASEGT. Unmatched junction bases numbered 5, after V lost 3 bases and J lost 1 base. This specimen belongs to a study of T cell changes during pregnancy in multiple sclerosis. The TCR sequence derives from a female donor in good health, enrolled as a control in a pregnancy study. The starting material was CD8+ T cells from peripheral blood mononuclear cells, obtained in the third trimester of pregnancy. This rearrangement joins TRBV6-1 to TRBJ2-5, with 10 bases identical to TRBD2. CDR3 bases: TGTGCCAGCAGTGAGTTAGCGGGGGGACCCCAAGAGACCCAGTACTTC. It translates to CASSELAGGPQETQYF.